The clone carrying this TCR beta chain was counted only a few times. The data derive from a study of patients and donors after allogeneic stem cell transplantation. TCRdb recomputed calls from the RT-PCR reads with MiXCR, one row per CDR3 protein. The sample includes approximately 38,000 distinct CDR3 sequences, about 31% of them seen just once. This CDR3 has 18 amino acids. V gave up 5 bases and J gave up 0 bases; unmatched junction bases: 9. Germline-derived CDR1 and CDR2 are MNHEY and SVGAGI. Material: blood, either unsorted or a sorted T cell fraction (not recorded which). The chain joins TRBV6-5 to TRBJ1-5; 11 bases agree with TRBD1. This clonotype was sampled from a human donor who was either an allogeneic HSCT recipient or a stem cell or donor lymphocyte infusion donor (not recorded which). It is not recorded whose cells these are; they may come from a transplant donor. The CDR3 sequence: CASSNSGTGGISNQPQHF. The CDR3 DNA follows: TGTGCCAGCAGTAATTCAGGGACAGGGGGAATTAGCAATCAGCCCCAGCATTTT.